The subject of this entry is one T cell receptor (beta chain). Library preparation (for TCRbeta) was performed with unique molecular identifiers. TCRdb redid the calling of the PCR reads with MiXCR, one entry per CDR3 protein. The table lists about 98,000 distinct CDR3 sequences, roughly 7.1% of them singletons, with about 16% in the top ten. This record comes from a study of T-cell reconstitution after alpha-beta-depleted transplantation in children. The germline V gene has CDR1 LGHDT and CDR2 YNNKEL (reference sequence). Trimming cost V 5 bases and J 12 bases; bases outside gene matches: 2. The CDR3 has 11 residues.

This chain joins TRBV3-1 and TRBJ2-1; 9 bases line up with TRBD2. Sequencing was performed on PBMCs, taken before TCRalphabeta/CD19-depleted stem cell transplant. This sequence was found in a boy aged 2-15 years with acute lymphoblastic leukemia, due to receive a stem cell transplant. CDR3 nucleotide sequence: TGTGCCAGCAGCGGGGGACTAGCGCAGTTCTTC. This encodes CASSGGLAQFF.